This entry lists 8 T cell receptor beta chains sequenced from one sample in a study of blood T cell repertoires in COVID-19. Libraries were prepared by immunoSEQ multiplex PCR; TCRdb keeps only in-frame clonotypes and omits some of them. The sample carries approximately 36,000 clones, 70% to 90% recorded once. Sequencing used peripheral blood. These receptors were obtained from a human donor in a cohort sampled during active or convalescent COVID-19. The donor label of this sample is uncertain.

CDR3: CASRLSLAGVTDTQYF. CDR3 coding DNA: TGCGCCAGCAGACTATCACTAGCGGGAGTAACAGATACGCAGTATTTT. The rearrangement uses TRBV5-1 and TRBJ2-3, with 11 bases that match TRBD2. Germline-derived CDR1 and CDR2 are SGHRS and YFSETQ. The CDR3 extends over 16 amino acids. The trim removed 5 bases at V and 3 bases at J, leaving 8 bases unmatched.

V usage is TRBV9 and J usage is TRBJ2-1; 9 nucleotides match TRBD2. Germline CDR1 and CDR2: SGDLS and YYNGEE. The CDR3 consists of 15 residues. The V gene end was trimmed by 0 bases and the J gene end by 3 bases; junction bases not matched to a gene: 1. CDR3 DNA: TGTGCCAGCAGCGTAGGGACTAGCGTCTACAATGAGCAGTTCTTC. This codes for CASSVGTSVYNEQFF.

J is TRBJ1-2 and V is TRBV3-1 (or the pseudogene TRBV3-2); TRBD1 aligns across 7 bases. CDR1 is LGHDT and CDR2 is YNNKEL in the germline V gene (reference sequence). CDR3 length: 14 amino acids. Losses at the gene ends were 4 bases for V and 4 bases for J; bases not matched to a gene: 6. CDR3 DNA sequence: TGTGCCAGCAGCCCCACTCGACAGGGCTATGGCTACACCTTC. Translated, it gives CASSPTRQGYGYTF.

The chain recombines TRBV5-1 with TRBJ2-7; D remains ambiguous. The V and J ends lost 1 base and 0 bases respectively, with 8 bases between them. Germline V gene sequence: CDR1 SGHRS, CDR2 YFSETQ. The CDR3 loop spans 14 amino acids. The CDR3 loop is CASSLTTISYEQYF. CDR3 sequence (DNA): TGCGCCAGCAGCTTGACAACAATCTCCTACGAGCAGTACTTC.

This chain connects TRBV9 to TRBJ2-1; 15 bases agree with TRBD2. This CDR3 spans 17 amino acids. Germline lookup yields CDR1 SGDLS and CDR2 YYNGEE. The ends lost 0 bases at V and 9 bases at J; junction bases unmatched: 7. The CDR3 here is CASSVVGLAGGQGEQFF. The CDR3 DNA sequence: TGTGCCAGCAGCGTAGTAGGACTAGCGGGAGGGCAGGGTGAGCAGTTCTTC. The full variable domain, its missing parts supplied by reference TRBV9 and TRBJ2-1, is DSGVTQTPKHLITATGQRVTLRCSPRSGDLSVYWYQQSLDQGLQFLIQYYNGEERAKGNILERFSAQQFPDLHSELNLSSLELGDSALYFCASSVVGLAGGQGEQFFGPGTRLTVL.

CDR3 in DNA: TGTGCTGGAGAATGGGGCGGGGGCACAGATACGCAGTATTTT. Translating gives CAGEWGGGTDTQYF. This chain joins TRBV30 and TRBJ2-3; perhaps TRBD2 as D (6 bases). Looked up from germline, CDR1 is GTSNPN and CDR2 is SVGIG (reference sequence). This CDR3 is built from 14 residues.

The CDR3 region has the DNA TGTGCCTGGGATGCTAGGGAGACCCAGTACTTC. This sequence encodes CAWDARETQYF. The V and J genes are TRBV30 and TRBJ2-5, with D unclear. CDR3 length: 11 residues. Per the germline V gene, CDR1 is GTSNPN and CDR2 is SVGIG (reference sequence). V lost 5 bases, J lost 5 bases, and 9 bases lay in between.

This clone was seen a single time. This chain links TRBV30 with TRBJ1-1; 8 bases map to TRBD1. The CDR3 sequence is 15 residues long. The germline gives CDR1 GTSNPN, CDR2 SVGIG (reference sequence). V lost 2 bases to trimming and J lost 1 base; unmatched junction nucleotides: 6. Here the CDR3 reads CAWSRGTGTNTEAFF. The CDR3 nucleotides read TGTGCCTGGAGTAGGGGGACAGGTACGAACACTGAAGCTTTCTTT.